The clone carrying this T cell receptor beta chain showed up just once. These data are taken from a study of technical replicates of blood from several donors. Trimming took off 1 base at V and 3 bases at J, with 12 bases between the two ends. Germline CDR1 and CDR2: LGHNA and YSLEER. This CDR3 has 15 amino acids. Sequencing used immunoSEQ multiplex PCR; TCRdb keeps in-frame clones, though not all of them. The data hold roughly 80,000 clones, with roughly 95% observed a single time. The clonotype comes from a human donor in good health. Sequencing was done on a sample of T cells isolated from PBMCs. This chain connects TRBV4-3 to TRBJ1-1, with D maybe TRBD1 (5 bases). The CDR3 DNA is TGCGCCAGCAGCCAAGTCTTCATAGGGGACACTGAAGCTTTCTTT. It specifies CASSQVFIGDTEAFF.